This TCR beta chain was recovered during a study of blood T cell repertoires in COVID-19. Across the study: Acute and convalescent COVID-19 specimens originated in the United States, Italy and Spain. PBMCs, B-cell-depleted T cells, or T cells were the source of the cDNA or gDNA that made up the material.

Per the study methods: Counts of nucleated cells, estimated from reference gene primer amplification, were obtained. Produced via immunoSEQ multiplex PCR; TCRdb's table is partial and in-frame only. V and J calls and clone size are as listed in that table; D and trimming were resolved from the DNA. Altogether around 300,000 clones are present, 80% to 90% being singletons, with the ten largest covering more than 9.5%. With V trimmed by 5 bases and J by 5 bases, 8 bases remained unmatched. The CDR3 spans 15 residues. Germline values: CDR1 SNHLY, CDR2 FYNNEI. Sequenced input: peripheral blood. The receptor comes from a woman between 65 and 79 years old with acute or convalescent COVID-19. The rearrangement joins TRBV2 to TRBJ2-5; 10 nucleotides align to TRBD1. In DNA form, the CDR3 reads TGTGCCAGCAGTCCAGACAGGGGGCTGGAGGAGACCCAGTACTTC. Translation: CASSPDRGLEETQYF.